A single sample is the source of the 32 T cell receptor beta chains below, sequenced in a study of shared clonotypes between healthy human individuals. Measured with immunoSEQ multiplex PCR; TCRdb has only the in-frame clones, and not every one. The table lists roughly 1 million clones, around 76% of them singletons, with approximately 1.5% in the top ten. Sequencing input: memory CD4+ T cells sorted from blood. The subset was: CD45RA-negative fraction. The source of these receptors is a man younger than 35 in good health.

This chain joins TRBV7-9 and TRBJ2-1; 14 bases align to TRBD2. V trimming: 3 bases; J trimming: 7 bases; junction bases outside the gene matches: 2. Germline lookup yields CDR1 SEHNR and CDR2 FQNEAQ (reference sequence). The CDR3 covers 15 residues. This CDR3 reads CASSFGTSGSNEQFF. CDR3 bases: TGTGCCAGCAGCTTCGGGACTAGCGGGAGTAATGAGCAGTTCTTC.

For this clone: This likely traces to a read error, being one base from a far larger clone. Different DNA sequences within this sample yield the same CDR3. This chain uses TRBV7-2 with TRBJ2-5; D remains ambiguous. Trimming took 5 bases from V and 7 from J, leaving 14 bases between them. The germline V gene has CDR1 SGHTA and CDR2 FQGNSA. CDR3 length: 13 amino acids. The CDR3 bases are TGTGCCAGCAGCCCGCACAAGTCGGGGACCCAGTACTTC. Protein sequence: CASSPHKSGTQYF.

This clone was found a few times. The chain links TRBV5-6 to TRBJ2-7, with TRBD2 as a possible D gene (7 bases). The V end lost 3 bases, the J end lost 0 bases, and 16 bases lay between the germline ends. This CDR3 region has 16 residues. Looked up from germline, CDR1 is SGHDT and CDR2 is YYEEEE. This CDR3 is CASSYRGAGFSYEQYF. Written as DNA, the CDR3 is TGTGCCAGCAGCTACCGGGGGGCAGGTTTCTCCTACGAGCAGTACTTC.

The chain couples TRBV5-4 to TRBJ2-1; TRBD1 agrees at 7 bases. Germline V gene sequence: CDR1 SGHNT, CDR2 YYREEE (reference sequence). The junction had 3 bases not matched to a gene; V was cut back by 1 base and J by 2 bases. This CDR3 has 15 residues. CDR3 coding DNA: TGTGCCAGCAGCTTGACAGGGGCTACCTACAATGAGCAGTTCTTC. Its translation is CASSLTGATYNEQFF.

The gene calls are TRBV5-1 and TRBJ1-1; 8 bases are a match to TRBD1. The CDR3 is 16 amino acids. Unmatched junction bases numbered 9, after V lost 4 bases and J lost 1 base. Germline values: CDR1 SGHRS, CDR2 YFSETQ. The CDR3 sequence: CASSPTGQGSNTEAFF. In nucleotides, the CDR3 is TGCGCCAGCAGCCCCACCGGACAGGGATCGAACACTGAAGCTTTCTTT. The variable domain in full, with the rest retrieved from reference TRBV5-1 and TRBJ1-1, is KAGVTQTPRYLIKTRGQQVTLSCSPISGHRSVSWYQQTPGQGLQFLFEYFSETQRNKGNFPGRFSGRQFSNSRSEMNVSTLELGDSALYLCASSPTGQGSNTEAFFGQGTRLTVV.

Regarding this clone: Other DNA sequences in this specimen translate into the identical CDR3. The rearrangement links TRBV19 to TRBJ1-5; TRBD1 agrees at 7 bases. With V trimmed by 7 bases and J by 2 bases, 2 bases remained unmatched. This CDR3 is built from 13 residues. Germline lookup yields CDR1 LNHDA and CDR2 SQIVND (reference sequence). CDR3 DNA: TGTGCCAGTACTGGGACAGGCAATCAGCCCCAGCATTTT. Translating it yields CASTGTGNQPQHF. The entire variable domain, with the rest obtained from reference TRBV19 and TRBJ1-5, is as follows: DGGITQSPKYLFRKEGQNVTLSCEQNLNHDAMYWYRQDPGQGLRLIYYSQIVNDFQKGDIAEGYSVSREKKESFPLTVTSAQKNPTAFYLCASTGTGNQPQHFGDGTRLSIL.

The rearrangement uses TRBV11-1 and TRBJ2-5; perhaps TRBD1 as D (5 bases). The V gene lost 7 bases and the J gene lost 1 base, with 13 bases spanning the gap. The CDR3 sequence is 14 residues long. The germline V gene encodes CDR1 SGHAT and CDR2 FQDESV (reference sequence). Here the CDR3 reads CASNVGQVQETQYF. In DNA form, the CDR3 reads TGTGCCAGCAACGTTGGACAAGTCCAAGAGACCCAGTACTTC.

This clone was found a few times. V usage is TRBV30 and J usage is TRBJ2-1; tentatively, D is TRBD2 (6 bases). CDR1 GTSNPN and CDR2 SVGIG come from the germline V gene (reference sequence). The CDR3 runs to 13 residues. V was cut by 1 base and J by 10 bases, with 14 bases left in between. The CDR3 DNA reads TGTGCCTGGAGTGCACGACTAGACGGGGAGCAGTTCTTC. Encoded protein: CAWSARLDGEQFF.

This clone was counted between two and nine times. The chain employs TRBV6-1 and TRBJ2-7; no clear D gene. Trimming shortened V by 7 bases and J by 2 bases, and 12 bases separated the two germline ends. The CDR3 is 13 amino acids. Per germline, CDR1 MNHNS and CDR2 SASEGT. CDR3 in amino acids: CASIRGLTYEQYF. The CDR3 DNA reads as TGTGCCAGCATCAGAGGCCTCACCTACGAGCAGTACTTC.

The V gene is TRBV10-1, the J gene TRBJ2-7; D ambiguous. Per the germline V gene, CDR1 is WNHNN and CDR2 is SYGVQD (reference sequence). The CDR3 loop spans 13 amino acids. Between the trimmed V and J ends, which lost 2 bases and 3 bases, there was a span of 8 bases. The CDR3 here is CASSEGLGYEQYF. Here the CDR3 DNA reads TGCGCCAGCAGTGAGGGGCTAGGCTACGAGCAGTACTTC.

This clone occurred once. The chain uses TRBV5-1 and TRBJ2-3; D remains ambiguous. This CDR3 has 14 amino acids. The V end lost 4 bases, the J end lost 4 bases, and 13 bases lay between the germline ends. Germline CDR1 and CDR2: SGHRS and YFSETQ. The CDR3 sequence is CASSLGRGADTQYF. The CDR3 DNA follows: TGCGCCAGCAGCCTGGGTCGTGGGGCAGATACGCAGTATTTT.

Concerning this clone: Other DNA sequences in this specimen translate into the identical CDR3. The J gene is TRBJ2-2, the V gene TRBV30; 9 bases are a match to TRBD1. V was pared by 5 bases and J by 6 bases, with 4 bases of the junction left unmatched. The CDR3 is made up of 13 amino acids. Germline CDR1 and CDR2: GTSNPN and SVGIG (reference sequence). The CDR3 coding sequence is TGTGCCTGGGGAAGACAGGGGGCCGGGGAGCTGTTTTTT. It translates to CAWGRQGAGELFF.

The genes are TRBV14 and TRBJ2-5, with D perhaps matching TRBD1 (7 bases). In germline, CDR1 is SGHDN, CDR2 FVKESK. This CDR3 is 19 amino acids long. The V and J ends lost 1 base and 4 bases respectively, with 25 bases between them. CDR3 DNA: TGTGCCAGCAGCCAAGTCCCCCAGGGGGGCGGGACGAGGGGAGAGACCCAGTACTTC. It specifies CASSQVPQGGGTRGETQYF.

In this sample, this clone turned up a few times. Other DNA sequences within the sample encode an identical CDR3. The genes are TRBV6-1 and TRBJ1-6; TRBD1 agrees at 7 bases. There are 14 residues in the CDR3. Germline lookup yields CDR1 MNHNS and CDR2 SASEGT. The V segment lost 4 bases and the J segment 8 bases; nucleotides outside the gene matches: 5. The CDR3 DNA reads as TGTGCCAGCAGTGTTGACAGGGCGGATTCACCCCTCCACTTT. Amino acid sequence: CASSVDRADSPLHF.

The chain uses TRBV5-1 and TRBJ1-1; the D is unclear. The CDR3 runs to 14 residues. The V gene's germline CDR1 is SGHRS and CDR2 YFSETQ. V was trimmed by 3 bases and J by 6 bases, leaving 15 bases between them. CDR3 bases: TGCGCCAGCAGCTCTACCTCAGGCTCTTCTGAAGCTTTCTTT. Translating it yields CASSSTSGSSEAFF.

The V gene is TRBV19, the J gene TRBJ2-2, with TRBD2 identical over 10 bases. The CDR3 has 16 amino acids. V trimming: 6 bases; J trimming: 5 bases; junction bases outside the gene matches: 9. Germline CDR1 reads LNHDA; CDR2 reads SQIVND (reference sequence). For the CDR3, the DNA is TGTGCCAGTAGCCCGGGACTAGCGCGATCTACCGGGGAGCTGTTTTTT. Protein product: CASSPGLARSTGELFF. Filled out from reference TRBV19 and TRBJ2-2, the complete variable domain reads DGGITQSPKYLFRKEGQNVTLSCEQNLNHDAMYWYRQDPGQGLRLIYYSQIVNDFQKGDIAEGYSVSREKKESFPLTVTSAQKNPTAFYLCASSPGLARSTGELFFGEGSRLTVL.

As for this clone: This sample also contains other DNA sequences that code for the same CDR3. This chain uses TRBV7-2 with TRBJ2-5; D is uncertain. Looked up from germline, CDR1 is SGHTA and CDR2 is FQGNSA. Trimming left V 5 bases short and J 5 bases short, with 9 bases between. CDR3 length: 12 residues. DNA of the CDR3: TGTGCCAGCAGCCCCCTGCGGGAGACCCAGTACTTC. Amino acid sequence: CASSPLRETQYF.

The gene calls are TRBV7-2 and TRBJ2-7; 9 positions match TRBD1. The CDR3 is made up of 15 amino acids. Germline V CDR1 and CDR2: SGHTA, FQGNSA. V was clipped by 4 bases and J by 4 bases; unmatched bases: 8. The CDR3 DNA follows: TGTGCCAGCAGCTGGGGGACAGGGAAGTCTTACGAGCAGTACTTC. Translating it yields CASSWGTGKSYEQYF.

V usage is TRBV28 and J usage is TRBJ2-2; no reliable D call. Germline V CDR1 and CDR2: MDHEN, SYDVKM. The length of the CDR3 is 16 residues. V dropped 3 bases and J dropped 3 bases, with 14 bases sitting between them. The CDR3 nucleotides are TGTGCCAGCAGTTTCCGAGGACGACGGGACACCGGGGAGCTGTTTTTT. Residues: CASSFRGRRDTGELFF.

The chain combines TRBV2 with TRBJ2-3; D unresolved. This CDR3 has 14 amino acids. With 7 bases removed from V and 1 base from J, the gap between germline ends came to 12 bases. Germline V CDR1 and CDR2: SNHLY, FYNNEI. The CDR3 sequence: CASTGLKRTDTQYF. Here the CDR3 DNA reads TGTGCCAGCACTGGGCTAAAACGCACAGATACGCAGTATTTT.

The rearrangement joins TRBV5-4 to TRBJ2-3, with no clear D. V dropped 4 bases and J dropped 9 bases, with 18 bases sitting between them. Germline V CDR1 and CDR2: SGHNT, YYREEE (reference sequence). The CDR3 sequence is 14 residues long. The CDR3 region has the DNA TGTGCCAGCAGCACCCGGTGGATGGAACGCACGCAGTATTTT. Amino acid sequence: CASSTRWMERTQYF.

This sequence joins TRBV25-1 and TRBJ1-6, with no clear D. This CDR3 is 15 amino acids long. Germline V gives CDR1 MGHDK, CDR2 SYGVNS. The germline V and J ends were trimmed by 6 bases and 5 bases, with 14 bases remaining between them. This CDR3 is CASRTHNSDNSPLHF. The CDR3 coding sequence is TGTGCCAGCAGGACTCATAACAGTGATAATTCACCCCTCCACTTT.

The chain couples TRBV6-1 to TRBJ1-2, with D maybe TRBD1 (6 bases). The CDR3 has 14 residues. Germline V gives CDR1 MNHNS, CDR2 SASEGT. Trimming left V 8 bases short and J 5 bases short, with 18 bases between. CDR3 protein: CASSLRGSSYGYTF. The CDR3 region has the DNA TGTGCCAGCTCCCTCAGGGGCAGCTCTTATGGCTACACCTTC.

This clone was detected only a few times. CDR3 coding DNA: TGTGCCAGCAGCCGCGGCGGTCCCACCTCCTACGAGCAGTACTTC. This codes for CASSRGGPTSYEQYF. The chain employs TRBV5-4 and TRBJ2-5; no firm D call. The J call is doubtful: the DNA matches TRBJ2-7 better. Germline V gives CDR1 SGHNT, CDR2 YYREEE (reference sequence). This CDR3 spans 15 amino acids.

The rearrangement joins TRBV9 to TRBJ2-4; D possibly matches TRBD1 or TRBD2 (5 bases each). The CDR3 covers 18 residues. Per the germline V gene, CDR1 is SGDLS and CDR2 is YYNGEE. Trimming took off 2 bases at V and 1 base at J, with 19 bases between the two ends. CDR3 region: CASSVSGTLPWAKNIQYF. For the CDR3, the DNA is TGTGCCAGCAGCGTCTCCGGGACCCTCCCTTGGGCCAAAAACATTCAGTACTTC.

This sequence joins TRBV6-1 and TRBJ2-5, with D perhaps given as TRBD1 or TRBD2 (5 bases each). The CDR3 loop spans 15 amino acids. Germline V CDR1 and CDR2: MNHNS, SASEGT. V was shortened by 6 bases and J by 1 base, with 15 bases between the two germline ends. The CDR3 nucleotides are TGTGCCAGCAGCTGGTCGGTGGGGGTCCAAGAGACCCAGTACTTC. Translation gives CASSWSVGVQETQYF.

This chain's CDR3 is CASSLKQGLADIQYF. The CDR3 coding sequence is TGTGCCAGCAGCTTAAAACAGGGGTTGGCCGACATTCAGTACTTC. The rearrangement uses TRBV5-6 and TRBJ2-4, with 7 bases matching TRBD1. Per the germline V gene, CDR1 is SGHDT and CDR2 is YYEEEE. The V and J ends lost 2 bases and 8 bases, in that order; junction bases with no gene match: 10. The CDR3 totals 15 residues.

The chain uses TRBV6-1 and TRBJ2-1, with unresolved D. The CDR3 loop spans 13 amino acids. V shed 9 bases and J shed 4 bases, with 13 bases lying between them. Germline V gene data show CDR1 as MNHNS and CDR2 as SASEGT. CDR3 nucleotides: TGTGCCAGTGATGCCAGTGGTTACAATGAGCAGTTCTTC. Translation gives CASDASGYNEQFF.

V gene TRBV19 combines with J gene TRBJ1-5, with a tentative D call TRBD1 (6 bases). The CDR3 is 19 residues long. CDR1 LNHDA and CDR2 SQIVND come from the germline V gene (reference sequence). V lost 3 bases, J lost 7 bases, and 28 bases lay in between. In DNA form, the CDR3 reads TGTGCCAGTAGTATCTTCCGGGGAAGTGATGCAGGGGTCGGGCAGCCCCAGCATTTT. Encoded protein: CASSIFRGSDAGVGQPQHF.

The genes are TRBV11-3 and TRBJ2-3, with unresolved D. CDR1 and CDR2 from the germline V gene are SGHNT and YENEEA. The CDR3 has 14 amino acids. V was cut by 3 bases and J by 2 bases, with 9 bases left in between. The DNA of the CDR3 is TGTGCCAGCAGCTTGAATCCGCTCACAGATACGCAGTATTTT. It codes for CASSLNPLTDTQYF.

V is TRBV14 and J is TRBJ1-2; TRBD1 matches at 12 bases. The V and J ends lost 0 bases and 8 bases, in that order; junction bases with no gene match: 10. Looked up from germline, CDR1 is SGHDN and CDR2 is FVKESK. This CDR3 spans 17 amino acids. The CDR3: CASSQDGWLGTGGGYTF. CDR3 nucleotides: TGTGCCAGCAGCCAAGATGGATGGCTCGGGACAGGGGGCGGCTACACCTTC.

The chain couples TRBV5-5 to TRBJ2-5; 12 bases are shared with TRBD2. Per the germline V gene, CDR1 is SGHKS and CDR2 is YYEKEE (reference sequence). The CDR3 consists of 15 residues. With 2 bases clipped from V and 5 bases from J, the junction kept 4 bases outside the gene matches. CDR3: CASSLGLAGRETQYF. In nucleotides, the CDR3 is TGTGCCAGCAGCTTAGGACTAGCGGGGCGGGAGACCCAGTACTTC. The full variable domain, in which reference TRBV5-5 and TRBJ2-5 provide the parts outside the CDR3, is DAGVTQSPTHLIKTRGQQVTLRCSPISGHKSVSWYQQVLGQGPQFIFQYYEKEERGRGNFPDRFSARQFPNYSSELNVNALLLGDSALYLCASSLGLAGRETQYFGPGTRLLVL.